The 23 T cell receptor beta chains below come from one sample, sequenced in a study of cytomegalovirus exposure and HLA in healthy donors. Here immunoSEQ multiplex PCR was the method, and the copy in TCRdb shows in-frame clones only, minus some. The table includes some 180,000 clones, around 86% detected once. The sample was PBMCs. The receptors stem from a man younger than 40 in good health and CMV-seropositive.

This chain connects TRBV2 to TRBJ1-5, with D unresolved. Trimming pared 2 bases from V and 3 bases from J, leaving 8 bases between. The germline V gene has CDR1 SNHLY and CDR2 FYNNEI. This CDR3 is built from 14 residues. The CDR3 bases are TGTGCCAGCAGTGAACAGCACTACAATCAGCCCCAGCATTTT. Protein product: CASSEQHYNQPQHF.

This chain joins TRBV9 and TRBJ1-1, with 7 bases that match TRBD1. Germline-derived CDR1 and CDR2 are SGDLS and YYNGEE. The CDR3 contains 13 residues. V lost 3 bases and J lost 3; bases outside the gene matches: 2. The CDR3 nucleotides are TGTGCCAGCAGCGGCGACAGGGACACTGAAGCTTTCTTT. Translating it yields CASSGDRDTEAFF.

The gene calls are TRBV7-9 and TRBJ2-2; D is tentatively TRBD1 or TRBD2 (6 bases each). CDR3 size: 14 residues. Germline CDR1 is SEHNR and CDR2 is FQNEAQ (reference sequence). V was trimmed by 5 bases and J by 3 bases, leaving 10 bases between them. CDR3 amino acids: CASSAGHDTGELFF. The CDR3 DNA reads TGTGCCAGCAGCGCGGGACATGACACCGGGGAGCTGTTTTTT.

The CDR3 is CASFPGGRSTSYNEQFF. The DNA for the CDR3 is TGTGCCAGCTTTCCGGGGGGACGGTCGACCTCCTACAATGAGCAGTTCTTC. This chain uses TRBV28 with TRBJ2-1; 7 bases agree with TRBD2. The V gene end was trimmed by 8 bases and the J gene end by 0 bases; junction bases not matched to a gene: 13. Germline lookup yields CDR1 MDHEN and CDR2 SYDVKM. This CDR3 region has 17 residues.

This chain uses TRBV7-7 with TRBJ2-1; 8 bases match TRBD1. Germline lookup yields CDR1 SSHAT and CDR2 FNYEAQ (reference sequence). Trimming at V came to 4 bases and at J to 9 bases, leaving 5 bases not matched to a gene. CDR3 size: 13 residues. The CDR3 DNA follows: TGTGCCAGCAGCTCCTCAGGGGGCGGTGAGCAGTTCTTC. It yields the protein CASSSSGGGEQFF.

This sequence joins TRBV7-9 and TRBJ2-3; 9 nucleotides align to TRBD2. This CDR3 comprises 15 residues. V shed 5 bases and J 0 bases; nucleotides not matched to a gene: 3. Germline V gene sequence: CDR1 SEHNR, CDR2 FQNEAQ (reference sequence). CDR3 residues: CASSHTSGSTDTQYF. The CDR3, as DNA: TGTGCCAGCAGCCATACTAGCGGGAGCACAGATACGCAGTATTTT.

The chain employs TRBV28 and TRBJ1-2, with TRBD1 matching 9 bases. The germline V gene encodes CDR1 MDHEN and CDR2 SYDVKM. The CDR3 is 15 amino acids. V shed 4 bases, J shed 2 bases, and the junction held 5 bases outside the gene matches. CDR3 in DNA: TGTGCCAGCAGTTCCGGGACAGGGAGCAACTATGGCTACACCTTC. It specifies CASSSGTGSNYGYTF.

The chain couples TRBV5-8 to TRBJ2-2; tentatively, D is TRBD2 (6 bases). CDR3 length: 15 residues. Looked up from germline, CDR1 is SGHTS and CDR2 is YDEGEE. Trimming removed 0 bases at V and 9 bases at J, with 15 bases between. The DNA of the CDR3 is TGTGCCAGCAGCTTGGCCTCCGGGGGTTCCTGGGAGCTGTTTTTT. It translates to CASSLASGGSWELFF.

In this sample, this clone turned up a few times. The gene calls are TRBV6-4 and TRBJ2-1; 10 bases agree with TRBD2. J gave up 4 bases and V 3 bases, and 0 bases lay outside the gene matches. Germline CDR1 and CDR2: MRHNA and SNTAGT. CDR3 length: 14 residues. For the CDR3, the DNA is TGTGCCAGCAGTGAAGCGGGAGGGTACAATGAGCAGTTCTTC. Translation gives CASSEAGGYNEQFF.

The gene calls are TRBV11-1 and TRBJ1-4, with D possibly matching TRBD1 (6 bases). V was clipped by 5 bases and J by 4 bases, with 11 bases between them. Germline CDR1 and CDR2: SGHAT and FQDESV (reference sequence). This CDR3 has 14 amino acids. This CDR3 is CASSPDSFNEKLFF. Here the CDR3 DNA reads TGTGCCAGCAGCCCGGACAGCTTTAATGAAAAACTGTTTTTT. Variable domain in full (rest from reference TRBV11-1 and TRBJ1-4): EAEVAQSPRYKITEKSQAVAFWCDPISGHATLYWYRQILGQGPELLVQFQDESVVDDSQLPKDRFSAERLKGVDSTLKIQPAELGDSAMYLCASSPDSFNEKLFFGSGTQLSVL.

This sequence joins TRBV9 and TRBJ1-1; the D gene is possibly TRBD1 (6 bases). Germline V CDR1 and CDR2: SGDLS, YYNGEE. The CDR3 length is 14 residues. V lost 2 bases, J lost 3 bases, and 11 bases lay in between. The CDR3 DNA reads as TGTGCCAGCAGCGTGGGGGGGGCCCACACTGAAGCTTTCTTT. Amino acid sequence: CASSVGGAHTEAFF. The full variable domain, in which reference TRBV9 and TRBJ1-1 provide the parts outside the CDR3, is DSGVTQTPKHLITATGQRVTLRCSPRSGDLSVYWYQQSLDQGLQFLIQYYNGEERAKGNILERFSAQQFPDLHSELNLSSLELGDSALYFCASSVGGAHTEAFFGQGTRLTVV.

The genes are TRBV19 and TRBJ1-1; TRBD1 might be the D (5 bases). V lost 7 bases, J lost 2 bases, and 14 bases lay in between. The CDR3 is 14 amino acids. Germline CDR1 and CDR2: LNHDA and SQIVND (reference sequence). CDR3 nucleotide sequence: TGTGCCAGTACCGCGTGGGGCAGTAACACTGAAGCTTTCTTT. Protein sequence: CASTAWGSNTEAFF.

This chain uses TRBV5-8 with TRBJ2-5; D uncertain. The CDR3 spans 15 residues. CDR1 SGHTS and CDR2 YDEGEE come from the germline V gene. V was trimmed by 0 bases and J by 5 bases, leaving 14 bases between them. CDR3 sequence (DNA): TGTGCCAGCAGCTTGGCCAGTAGCTTTCACGAGACCCAGTACTTC. Translation: CASSLASSFHETQYF.

The chain is built from TRBV7-6 and TRBJ2-5, with 11 bases identical to TRBD2. From germline, CDR1 is SGHVS and CDR2 FNYEAQ. J lost 3 bases, V lost 5 bases, and 8 bases had no gene match. This CDR3 region has 16 residues. CDR3 coding DNA: TGTGCCAGCAGCCCCCGAATTAGCGGGGGGGAAGAGACCCAGTACTTC. Encoded protein: CASSPRISGGEETQYF.

The gene calls are TRBV11-3 and TRBJ2-7, with no clear D. The CDR3 is made up of 14 amino acids. The V end lost 1 base, the J end lost 7 bases, and 14 bases lay between the germline ends. Germline values: CDR1 SGHNT, CDR2 YENEEA. CDR3 sequence reads: CASSLARGLEEQYF. CDR3 sequence (DNA): TGTGCCAGCAGCTTAGCTCGCGGATTGGAGGAGCAGTACTTC.

This clone has only a few counts. In DNA, the CDR3 is TGTGCCAGCAGCCCCGAATGGCAGGGTATTAACGAGCAGTACTTC. It codes for CASSPEWQGINEQYF. This chain links TRBV7-6 with TRBJ2-7, with D possibly being TRBD1 (5 bases). The CDR3 sequence is 15 residues long. The ends were cut back, 5 bases at V and 5 bases at J, with 19 bases in the middle. CDR1 is SGHVS, CDR2 FNYEAQ, per germline.

The rearrangement uses TRBV5-1 and TRBJ2-7; D remains ambiguous. CDR1 is SGHRS and CDR2 is YFSETQ in the germline V gene. Trimming stripped 7 bases from V and 3 bases from J, with 20 bases between. The CDR3 is 15 residues long. CDR3 amino acids: CASPYTGPRVYEQYF. The CDR3 DNA follows: TGCGCCAGCCCCTACACCGGGCCCCGGGTCTACGAGCAGTACTTC.

This clone was counted once. This chain joins TRBV5-1 and TRBJ1-5; weak D call: TRBD1 (5 bases). Germline-derived CDR1 and CDR2 are SGHRS and YFSETQ. The CDR3 runs 15 residues. The V end lost 0 bases, the J end lost 4 bases, and 11 bases lay between the germline ends. The CDR3, as DNA: TGCGCCAGCAGCTTGGGGGGACGGATAAATCAGCCCCAGCATTTT. Amino acid sequence: CASSLGGRINQPQHF.

The rearrangement joins TRBV27 to TRBJ2-1; TRBD1 might be the D (5 bases). The V end was cut by 3 bases, the J end by 5 bases, with 11 bases between. This CDR3 has 14 amino acids. CDR1 and CDR2 from the germline V gene are MNHEY and SMNVEV (reference sequence). The CDR3 DNA is TGTGCCAGCAGTTTCGGACAAATGAACAATGAGCAGTTCTTC. The encoded protein is CASSFGQMNNEQFF.

A single count supports this clone. The chain combines TRBV7-3 with TRBJ2-3, with 14 bases lining up with TRBD2. J lost 0 bases, V lost 5 bases, and 10 bases had no gene match. The CDR3 is made up of 19 amino acids. The germline gives CDR1 SGHTA, CDR2 FQGTGA. In DNA form, the CDR3 reads TGTGCCAGCAGCCCGGGACTAGCGGGAGTTGGGGCTAGCACAGATACGCAGTATTTT. Its translation is CASSPGLAGVGASTDTQYF.

The chain is built from TRBV6-5 and TRBJ1-2; D is uncertain. V gave up 7 bases and J gave up 0 bases, with 15 bases separating them. From germline, CDR1 is MNHEY and CDR2 SVGAGI. CDR3 length: 15 amino acids. The DNA of the CDR3 is TGTGCCAGCACCCCCGCGAGGGCGCCTAACTATGGCTACACCTTC. Its translation: CASTPARAPNYGYTF.

Here the CDR3 reads CASTSPGLAGGDTGELFF. The DNA for the CDR3 is TGTGCCAGTACTTCCCCGGGACTAGCGGGGGGGGACACCGGGGAGCTGTTTTTT. The V and J genes are TRBV19 and TRBJ2-2; 16 bases fit TRBD2. The ends lost 7 bases at V and 3 bases at J; junction bases unmatched: 8. The CDR3 has 18 amino acids. CDR1 is LNHDA and CDR2 is SQIVND in the germline V gene (reference sequence).

The rearrangement links TRBV7-9 to TRBJ1-1, with D uncertain. V was clipped by 5 bases and J by 6 bases, with 13 bases between them. Germline V gives CDR1 SEHNR, CDR2 FQNEAQ (reference sequence). CDR3 size: 13 residues. CDR3 sequence reads: CASSLYRGAEAFF. Here the CDR3 DNA reads TGTGCCAGCAGCCTATATCGCGGGGCTGAAGCTTTCTTT. Based on the CDR3 plus reference TRBV7-9 and TRBJ1-1, the full variable domain is DTGVSQNPRHKITKRGQNVTFRCDPISEHNRLYWYRQTLGQGPEFLTYFQNEAQLEKSRLLSDRFSAERPKGSFSTLEIQRTEQGDSAMYLCASSLYRGAEAFFGQGTRLTVV.